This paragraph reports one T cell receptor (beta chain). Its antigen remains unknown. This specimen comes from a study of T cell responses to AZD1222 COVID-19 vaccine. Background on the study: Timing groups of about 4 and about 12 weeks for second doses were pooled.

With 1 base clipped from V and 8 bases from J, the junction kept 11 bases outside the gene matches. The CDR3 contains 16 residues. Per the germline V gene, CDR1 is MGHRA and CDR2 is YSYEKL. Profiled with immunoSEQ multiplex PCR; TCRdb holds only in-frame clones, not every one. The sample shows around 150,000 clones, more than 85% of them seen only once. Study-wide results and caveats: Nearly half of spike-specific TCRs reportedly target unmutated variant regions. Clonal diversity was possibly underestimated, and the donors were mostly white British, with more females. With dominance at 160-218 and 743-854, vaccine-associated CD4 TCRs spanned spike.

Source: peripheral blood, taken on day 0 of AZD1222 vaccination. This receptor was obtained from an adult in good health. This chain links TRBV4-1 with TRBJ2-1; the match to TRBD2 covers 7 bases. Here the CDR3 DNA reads TGCGCCAGCAGCCAAGCCCTCGGGAGGTCTCCTTATGAGCAGTTCTTC. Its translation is CASSQALGRSPYEQFF.